This T cell receptor beta chain stems from a study of T cells in Graves' hyperthyroidism and ophthalmopathy. This clonotype was recorded at least ten times. Its antigen is undetermined. Amplified TCR beta CDR3 regions derived from RNA transcripts. The HTBI set primed first-round TCR CDR3 RT-PCR. TCRdb itself ran the multiplex PCR reads through MiXCR, one entry per CDR3 protein. Found here are about 420,000 distinct CDR3 sequences, roughly 13% of them singletons; the top ten hold approximately 5.3%. Broader study findings: Researchers found most expanded thyroid clonotypes above 0.001 in blood as well.

Uncontrolled infection, other autoimmune disease, pregnancy or lactation excluded patients. The PBMCs were taken from approximately 9.7 ml of fresh peripheral blood. Sequenced material: blood. This receptor was identified in a woman under 30 with Graves' hyperthyroidism.

This CDR3 is CASSIGGDTQYF. For the CDR3, the DNA is TGCGCCAGCAGCATCGGCGGAGATACGCAGTATTTT. This chain connects TRBV5-1 to TRBJ2-3; D gene unclear. The length of the CDR3 is 12 residues. Germline assignment: CDR1 SGHRS and CDR2 YFSETQ. V lost 4 bases, J lost 5 bases, and 8 bases lay in between.